What follows are 21 T cell receptor beta chains derived from one specimen sequenced in a study of T cell clonotyping in hematopoietic cell transplantation. Assay used: immunoSEQ multiplex PCR; TCRdb lists only in-frame clones, some missing. The data contain tens of thousands of clones, around 90% of them singletons. Sequenced: peripheral blood mononuclear cells. The receptors were sampled from a woman aged 40 to 49 in good health. Some clones in this sample may be carry-over from other donors' samples.

The V call is TRBV19, the J call TRBJ2-1; 7 bases align to TRBD2. Germline V gene sequence: CDR1 LNHDA, CDR2 SQIVND (reference sequence). Unmatched junction bases numbered 6, after V lost 1 base and J lost 9 bases. The CDR3 has 14 residues. DNA of the CDR3: TGTGCCAGTAGTATAGGAAAGCGGGATGGTGAGCAGTTCTTC. This translates into CASSIGKRDGEQFF.

The chain couples TRBV10-1 to TRBJ2-1; TRBD1 aligns across 7 bases. Germline CDR1 and CDR2: WNHNN and SYGVQD (reference sequence). The CDR3 length is 15 residues. Germline trimming cut 5 bases from V and 4 bases from J; bases unmatched to any gene: 8. The CDR3 sequence is CASSTGERAYNEQFF. The CDR3 DNA sequence: TGCGCCAGCAGTACAGGGGAGAGGGCTTACAATGAGCAGTTCTTC.

This clone came up once. The chain joins TRBV2 to TRBJ2-4, with 8 bases matching TRBD2. After removal of 8 bases from V and 7 bases from J, the junction contained 7 bases not matched to a gene. Germline lookup yields CDR1 SNHLY and CDR2 FYNNEI. The CDR3 covers 13 residues. The CDR3 sequence: CASGSGNENIQYF. CDR3 sequence (DNA): TGTGCCAGCGGTAGCGGGAATGAGAACATTCAGTACTTC.

This clone was picked up a small number of times. The chain links TRBV7-2 to TRBJ2-7; TRBD1 is a possible D gene (5 bases). The V gene lost 4 bases and the J gene lost 3 bases, with 10 bases spanning the gap. The CDR3 spans 13 residues. Germline CDR1 reads SGHTA; CDR2 reads FQGNSA. The chain's CDR3 is CASSSPQDYEQYF. CDR3 bases: TGTGCCAGCAGCTCGCCACAGGACTACGAGCAGTACTTC.

This sequence joins TRBV2 and TRBJ1-2; D possibly corresponds to TRBD1 (5 bases). There are 14 residues in the CDR3. V lost 3 bases and J 3 bases, leaving 11 bases between the germline ends. Germline lookup yields CDR1 SNHLY and CDR2 FYNNEI. The CDR3 nucleotides read TGTGCCAGCAGTGAGTGGGGGACTTACTATGGCTACACCTTC. Protein product: CASSEWGTYYGYTF.

The chain combines TRBV6-1 with TRBJ2-5; no reliable D call. V lost 3 bases, J lost 5 bases, and 10 bases lay in between. Per germline, CDR1 MNHNS and CDR2 SASEGT. The CDR3 totals 13 residues. The CDR3 here is CASSDLSVETQYF. CDR3 in DNA: TGTGCCAGCAGTGATCTGTCGGTGGAGACCCAGTACTTC.

This chain uses TRBV27 with TRBJ1-2; D not certain. The CDR3 loop spans 14 amino acids. CDR1 is MNHEY, CDR2 SMNVEV, per germline (reference sequence). V lost 6 bases, J lost 0 bases, and 11 bases lay in between. This CDR3 reads CASRDRSANYGYTF. The CDR3 coding sequence is TGTGCCAGCAGAGACCGCTCAGCTAACTATGGCTACACCTTC.

J is TRBJ2-7 and V is TRBV10-3; 15 nucleotides align to TRBD2. Germline CDR1 and CDR2: ENHRY and SYGVKD. The CDR3 length is 17 residues. V trimming: 7 bases; J trimming: 5 bases; junction bases outside the gene matches: 12. As DNA, the CDR3 is TGTGCCATCAATACAGGACTAGCGGGAGGGCCTAGTAACGAGCAGTACTTC. Its protein product is CAINTGLAGGPSNEQYF.

This clone was recorded once. V gene TRBV4-3 combines with J gene TRBJ2-1; the match to TRBD2 covers 7 bases. Trimming removed 0 bases from V and 7 bases from J; junction bases left unmatched: 6. Germline-derived CDR1 and CDR2 are LGHNA and YSLEER. The CDR3 runs 15 residues. The CDR3 DNA is TGCGCCAGCAGCCAAGATGAGGCTAGCGGAAATGAGCAGTTCTTC. Residues: CASSQDEASGNEQFF.

The chain joins TRBV7-2 to TRBJ2-7; 14 bases line up with TRBD2. This CDR3 has 16 residues. The J segment lost 2 bases and the V segment lost 1 base, leaving 1 base of the junction unmatched. Germline V gene data show CDR1 as SGHTA and CDR2 as FQGNSA. This chain's CDR3 is CASSLGLAGGAYEQYF. In DNA, the CDR3 is TGTGCCAGCAGCTTAGGACTAGCGGGAGGGGCCTACGAGCAGTACTTC.

V gene TRBV9 combines with J gene TRBJ2-5; D is ambiguous. The CDR3 length is 15 residues. Germline V gene data show CDR1 as SGDLS and CDR2 as YYNGEE. V lost 4 bases to trimming and J lost 5 bases, with 18 bases between them. Written as DNA, the CDR3 is TGTGCCAGCAGCCCCCTCCCGGAGATTGGGGAGACCCAGTACTTC. Protein: CASSPLPEIGETQYF.

The chain carries TRBV6-5 and TRBJ1-1; tentatively, D is TRBD1 (6 bases). The CDR3 contains 15 residues. Per germline, CDR1 MNHEY and CDR2 SVGAGI. Between the trimmed V and J ends, which lost 11 bases and 1 base, there was a span of 20 bases. The CDR3 loop is CAASEGVYENTEAFF. The CDR3 DNA sequence: TGTGCCGCTTCCGAGGGGGTTTATGAGAACACTGAAGCTTTCTTT.

This clone was seen only once. A read error may account for a junction end that differs from germline. The chain employs TRBV19 and TRBJ1-5, with D unclear. Germline CDR1 and CDR2: LNHDA and SQIVND (reference sequence). The length of the CDR3 is 13 residues. Here the CDR3 DNA reads TGTGCCAGTAGTGTAATGCGGGATCAGCGCCAGCATTTT. This gives the protein CASSVMRDQRQHF.

The V call is TRBV7-3, the J call TRBJ2-1; possible D gene TRBD2, 6 bases. CDR3 size: 14 residues. Trimming took off 2 bases at V and 5 bases at J, with 10 bases between the two ends. Germline loops: CDR1 SGHTA, CDR2 FQGTGA. The CDR3 sequence: CASSLGGTNNEQFF. CDR3 bases: TGTGCCAGCAGCTTAGGAGGGACCAACAATGAGCAGTTCTTC.

Details on this clone: One junction end disagrees with the germline gene, perhaps due to a read error. The chain has TRBV28 and TRBJ2-7; possible D gene TRBD2, 6 bases. Germline CDR1 reads MDHEN; CDR2 reads SYDVKM. CDR3 length equals 13 residues. CDR3 coding DNA: TGTGCCACCAGTGTAGGGAGGTCCCCCGAGCAGTACTTC. This encodes CATSVGRSPEQYF.

The chain joins TRBV29-1 to TRBJ1-2, with unresolved D. Germline CDR1 SQVTM, CDR2 ANQGSEA. This CDR3 contains 12 residues. Trimming removed 4 bases at V and 5 bases at J, with 11 bases between. The CDR3, as DNA: TGCAGCGTTGGCGGAGGGAGGTATGGCTACACCTTC. Its protein product is CSVGGGRYGYTF.

The chain couples TRBV5-1 to TRBJ1-3; TRBD1 aligns across 9 bases. The junction had 6 bases not matched to a gene; V was cut back by 4 bases and J by 7 bases. The germline gives CDR1 SGHRS, CDR2 YFSETQ. CDR3 size: 14 residues. The DNA of the CDR3 is TGCGCCAGCAGCGAAGTGGGACAGGGTAACACCATATATTTT. Translated, it gives CASSEVGQGNTIYF.

Only a few counts were recorded for this clone. V usage is TRBV2 and J usage is TRBJ1-2; D gene unclear. Germline CDR1 reads SNHLY; CDR2 reads FYNNEI. Trimming removed 3 bases from V and 0 bases from J, with 8 bases in between. CDR3 size: 14 residues. As DNA, the CDR3 is TGTGCCAGCAGTGAGGACGTTACTAACTATGGCTACACCTTC. It yields the protein CASSEDVTNYGYTF.

The genes are TRBV18 and TRBJ1-4; D is ambiguous. The V gene lost 1 base and the J gene lost 0 bases, with 9 bases spanning the gap. The CDR3 sequence is 16 residues long. Germline V gives CDR1 KGHSH, CDR2 LQKENI. CDR3 sequence (DNA): TGTGCCAGCTCACCACTAGGCCCCACAACTAATGAAAAACTGTTTTTT. Protein: CASSPLGPTTNEKLFF.

This CDR3 reads CAWRVWASGNSNEQYF. The CDR3 nucleotides read TGTGCCTGGAGAGTTTGGGCTAGCGGGAACTCAAACGAGCAGTACTTC. The chain is built from TRBV30 and TRBJ2-7, with 9 bases that match TRBD2. After removal of 3 bases from V and 5 bases from J, the junction contained 14 bases not matched to a gene. The germline gives CDR1 GTSNPN, CDR2 SVGIG (reference sequence). This CDR3 region has 16 residues.

The rearrangement uses TRBV25-1 and TRBJ2-7; 9 bases fit TRBD1. Trimming took 4 bases from V and 2 from J; bases not matched to a gene: 6. Per the germline V gene, CDR1 is MGHDK and CDR2 is SYGVNS. This CDR3 region has 15 residues. The CDR3 DNA is TGTGCCAGCAGTGTATCCGGGGACAGGGCCTACGAGCAGTACTTC. This codes for CASSVSGDRAYEQYF.